Listed below are T cell receptor beta chains from one sample, sequenced in a study of blood T cells in healthy people across ages. MiXCR, run by TCRdb on the 5' RACE reads, gives a single entry per CDR3 protein. The sample has 1.5 million to 1.9 million distinct CDR3 sequences; 42% are singletons. What was sequenced was blood. The receptors originated from a woman aged 18-29 years in good health. Both conserved end residues are trimmed from each CDR3. Fields, in order: clone size, V gene, J gene, CDR3 protein. Not all rows give a size; the values are once, few, many and, for expanded clones, a class.

clone size: NA
V gene: TRBV3-1
J gene: TRBJ2-7
CDR3 protein: ASSAETSGGPNEQY

clone size: NA
V gene: TRBV15
J gene: TRBJ2-5
CDR3 protein: ATSRVPRVGVRETQY

clone size: few
V gene: TRBV6-2/TRBV6-3
J gene: TRBJ2-3
CDR3 protein: ASSYSAYSGGQQTDTQY

clone size: NA
V gene: TRBV29-1
J gene: TRBJ2-3
CDR3 protein: SVEISGDTQY

clone size: few
V gene: TRBV7-9
J gene: TRBJ1-2
CDR3 protein: ASRSTGGGGYT

clone size: NA
V gene: TRBV20-1
J gene: TRBJ1-2
CDR3 protein: SAIALGSSGYT

clone size: few
V gene: TRBV20-1
J gene: TRBJ2-1
CDR3 protein: SASSGRDGNNEQF

clone size: few
V gene: TRBV4-3
J gene: TRBJ1-2
CDR3 protein: ASSQDRAAGIGGYT

clone size: NA
V gene: TRBV4-3
J gene: TRBJ2-3
CDR3 protein: ASSQVGTGSTDTQY

clone size: NA
V gene: TRBV3-1
J gene: TRBJ2-3
CDR3 protein: ASSQVGRYSTDTQY

clone size: few
V gene: TRBV7-2
J gene: TRBJ2-2
CDR3 protein: ASSLSRGDTGELF

clone size: NA
V gene: TRBV6-1
J gene: TRBJ2-1
CDR3 protein: ASSEALAGGYNEQF

clone size: few
V gene: TRBV7-9
J gene: TRBJ1-6
CDR3 protein: ASGTEGTYNSPLH

clone size: few
V gene: TRBV5-1
J gene: TRBJ2-3
CDR3 protein: ASSLGLAGGVGTDTQY

clone size: few
V gene: TRBV10-3
J gene: TRBJ2-7
CDR3 protein: AISEIGGSYEQY

clone size: NA
V gene: TRBV5-1
J gene: TRBJ2-1
CDR3 protein: ASRLKAGGPGSEQF

clone size: NA
V gene: TRBV6-5
J gene: TRBJ1-2
CDR3 protein: ASSLDRTRYT

clone size: NA
V gene: TRBV12-3/TRBV12-4
J gene: NA
CDR3 protein: ASSLSPSSYNEQY

clone size: few
V gene: TRBV20-1
J gene: TRBJ2-1
CDR3 protein: SARDPARSSYNEQF

clone size: NA
V gene: TRBV28
J gene: TRBJ2-7
CDR3 protein: ASSSTGARGSYEQY

clone size: NA
V gene: TRBV7-9
J gene: TRBJ2-7
CDR3 protein: ASSLGGSGASYEQY

clone size: NA
V gene: TRBV29-1
J gene: TRBJ1-1
CDR3 protein: TGRLGGNTETF

clone size: few
V gene: TRBV20-1
J gene: TRBJ1-1
CDR3 protein: SAIRGSVNTEAF

clone size: few
V gene: TRBV20-1
J gene: TRBJ1-1
CDR3 protein: SASDRGDTEAF

clone size: few
V gene: TRBV7-6
J gene: TRBJ2-3
CDR3 protein: ASSLLYRDPFNTQY

clone size: few
V gene: TRBV20-1
J gene: TRBJ2-5
CDR3 protein: SAREGPSWETQY

clone size: few
V gene: TRBV4-2
J gene: TRBJ1-2
CDR3 protein: ASSQTRAGPLNYGYT

clone size: NA
V gene: TRBV4-2
J gene: TRBJ2-5
CDR3 protein: ASSQAFGGETQY

clone size: few
V gene: TRBV29-1
J gene: TRBJ2-3
CDR3 protein: SVGGWTSGTDTQY

clone size: NA
V gene: TRBV4-2
J gene: TRBJ1-1
CDR3 protein: ASSQGALLGTEAF

clone size: few
V gene: TRBV4-3
J gene: TRBJ2-6
CDR3 protein: ASSQERHKTSGANALT

clone size: NA
V gene: TRBV4-3
J gene: TRBJ2-3
CDR3 protein: ASSLLGAYREGPDTQY

clone size: NA
V gene: TRBV6-1
J gene: NA
CDR3 protein: ASNSGSGPTYQETQY

clone size: few
V gene: TRBV5-1
J gene: TRBJ2-2
CDR3 protein: ASSFGASPDTGELF

clone size: NA
V gene: TRBV5-1
J gene: NA
CDR3 protein: ASSLLQGRFYNEQY

clone size: NA
V gene: TRBV12-5
J gene: TRBJ1-1
CDR3 protein: ASGPQDRAITEAF

clone size: NA
V gene: TRBV27
J gene: TRBJ2-1
CDR3 protein: ASSLLGLAADNEQF

clone size: few
V gene: TRBV9
J gene: TRBJ2-3
CDR3 protein: ASSVDIAASTDTQY

clone size: NA
V gene: TRBV5-1
J gene: TRBJ1-1
CDR3 protein: ASSLVAGFTGGKGITEAF

clone size: few
V gene: TRBV5-6
J gene: TRBJ1-2
CDR3 protein: ASSDDRANYGYT

clone size: NA
V gene: TRBV2
J gene: TRBJ1-2
CDR3 protein: ASIRQGSYGYT

clone size: NA
V gene: TRBV6-2/TRBV6-3
J gene: TRBJ2-3
CDR3 protein: ASSYGLTTQY

clone size: many
V gene: TRBV7-9
J gene: TRBJ2-1
CDR3 protein: ASSPVYNEQF

clone size: NA
V gene: TRBV7-9
J gene: TRBJ1-4
CDR3 protein: ASSSSNNEKLF

clone size: NA
V gene: TRBV29-1
J gene: TRBJ1-2
CDR3 protein: SVDGGHYGYT

clone size: few
V gene: TRBV21-1
J gene: TRBJ1-1
CDR3 protein: ASSKEGWGLNTEAF

clone size: NA
V gene: TRBV11-2
J gene: TRBJ2-7
CDR3 protein: ASSLMDGRYEQY

clone size: NA
V gene: TRBV9
J gene: TRBJ1-2
CDR3 protein: ASSGFSRGYGYT

clone size: NA
V gene: TRBV12-3/TRBV12-4
J gene: TRBJ2-7
CDR3 protein: ASSLGGTLISYEQY

clone size: few
V gene: TRBV4-1
J gene: TRBJ2-7
CDR3 protein: ASSQVYGLGDEQY

clone size: few
V gene: TRBV28
J gene: TRBJ2-2
CDR3 protein: ASSDGAGRFTNTGELF

clone size: NA
V gene: TRBV29-1
J gene: TRBJ1-2
CDR3 protein: SVPGDYGYT

clone size: once
V gene: TRBV6-2/TRBV6-3
J gene: TRBJ2-3
CDR3 protein: ASSYLRGPADTQY

clone size: few
V gene: TRBV7-2
J gene: TRBJ2-1
CDR3 protein: ASSNSGRVNNEQF